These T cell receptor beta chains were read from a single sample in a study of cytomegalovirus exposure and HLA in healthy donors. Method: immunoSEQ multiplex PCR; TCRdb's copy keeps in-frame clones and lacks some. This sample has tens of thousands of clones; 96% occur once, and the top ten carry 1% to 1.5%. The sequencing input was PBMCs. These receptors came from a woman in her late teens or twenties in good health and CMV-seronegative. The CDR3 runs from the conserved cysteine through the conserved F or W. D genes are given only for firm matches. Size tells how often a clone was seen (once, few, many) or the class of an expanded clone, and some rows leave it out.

TGTGCCAGCAGCCAATCCGGGTCTGTCACCGGGGAGCTGTTTTTT | CASSQSGSVTGELFF | - | TRBJ2-2 | - | TRBV16
TGTGCCAGCTCACCCACAGGGTACTCCTACAATGAGCAGTTCTTC | CASSPTGYSYNEQFF | - | TRBJ2-1 | - | TRBV18
TGTGCCAGCAGCTTAGTCACGACTAGCACAGATACGCAGTATTTT | CASSLVTTSTDTQYF | - | TRBJ2-3 | - | TRBV7-9
TGCGCCAGCAGCCTGCTCCCCGGGAACCATCAGCCCCAGCATTTT | CASSLLPGNHQPQHF | - | TRBJ1-5 | - | TRBV5-1
TGTGCCAGCAGCCCCCGCCAGCGGGAGACCCACGAGCAGTACTTC | CASSPRQRETHEQYF | - | TRBJ2-7 | TRBD2 | TRBV4-2
TGCGCCAGCAGCCCAGGACTAGCGGAGGATACGCAGTATTTT | CASSPGLAEDTQYF | - | TRBJ2-3 | TRBD2 | TRBV4-3
TGTGCCAGCAGCCCAACGGCGGGGGGCAATCAGCCCCAGCATTTT | CASSPTAGGNQPQHF | - | TRBJ1-5 | - | TRBV11-2
TGTGCCAGCAGTGACTCGGCTAGCGGGGCAGATACGCAGTATTTT | CASSDSASGADTQYF | - | TRBJ2-3 | TRBD2 | TRBV6-4
TGCGCCAGCAGCCAACCAGCGGGGACAGATACGCAGTATTTT | CASSQPAGTDTQYF | - | TRBJ2-3 | TRBD2 | TRBV4-1
TGTGCCAGCAGCCGCGCAGGGACTAGCGGGAGTTATCAGTTCTTC | CASSRAGTSGSYQFF | once | TRBJ2-1 | TRBD2 | TRBV7-9
TGTGCCAGCAGCCAGGGGGTTTGGGGGAGCTCCTACAATGAGCAGTTCTTC | CASSQGVWGSSYNEQFF | - | TRBJ2-1 | TRBD1 | TRBV11-2
TGTGCCAGCAGTGAATCGGGAGATACGCAGTATTTT | CASSESGDTQYF | - | TRBJ2-3 | - | TRBV25-1
TGTGCCAGCTCACCGATAGCGGGAGTTGACAATGAGCAGTTCTTC | CASSPIAGVDNEQFF | - | TRBJ2-1 | TRBD2 | TRBV18
TGTGCCAGCAGCCAACCAGGGTGGGAACTCAATGAGCAGTTCTTC | CASSQPGWELNEQFF | - | TRBJ2-1 | - | TRBV4-2
TGTGCCAGCAGTTTTTGGCCGCCGGGGGGCAGTGGCTATGGCTACACCTTC | CASSFWPPGGSGYGYTF | - | TRBJ1-2 | - | TRBV27